This entry lists 23 T cell receptor beta chains sequenced from one sample in a study of cytomegalovirus exposure and HLA in healthy donors. The data were produced by immunoSEQ multiplex PCR, yet TCRdb's version contains in-frame clones alone and is incomplete. The sample yields some 170,000 clones, approximately 86% seen once. Sequencing was carried out using PBMCs. These receptors were taken from a woman younger than 35 in good health and CMV-seronegative.

This chain links TRBV27 with TRBJ1-2; tentatively, D is TRBD1 (6 bases). The CDR3 is 15 residues long. Germline-derived CDR1 and CDR2 are MNHEY and SMNVEV (reference sequence). The V end lost 5 bases, the J end lost 8 bases, and 21 bases lay between the germline ends. The CDR3 loop is CASSTLTTGLKGYTF. The DNA for the CDR3 is TGTGCCAGCAGTACCCTTACCACAGGGTTGAAAGGCTACACCTTC.

The rearrangement joins TRBV10-3 to TRBJ2-7, with 8 nucleotides matching TRBD2. CDR1 and CDR2 (germline): ENHRY, SYGVKD. This CDR3 spans 16 amino acids. J gave up 0 bases and V 1 base, and 5 bases lay outside the gene matches. The CDR3 nucleotides read TGTGCCATCAGTGAGTTAGGTAGCGGGACCTCCTACGAGCAGTACTTC. It codes for CAISELGSGTSYEQYF.

The chain employs TRBV19 and TRBJ1-5; 9 bases line up with TRBD1. CDR1 and CDR2 from the germline V gene are LNHDA and SQIVND (reference sequence). This CDR3 is 19 amino acids long. With 7 bases clipped from V and 2 bases from J, the junction kept 18 bases outside the gene matches. CDR3 loop: CASITATGGEKIGNQPQHF. In DNA, the CDR3 is TGTGCCAGTATTACTGCCACAGGGGGCGAGAAGATTGGCAATCAGCCCCAGCATTTT.

The chain couples TRBV2 to TRBJ1-4, with 7 nucleotides matching TRBD1. V dropped 5 bases and J dropped 7; count of bases not matched to a gene: 13. This CDR3 spans 16 amino acids. Germline lookup yields CDR1 SNHLY and CDR2 FYNNEI. The CDR3 protein is CASSTSTGARSEKLFF. The DNA of the CDR3 is TGTGCCAGCAGTACCTCAACAGGGGCTAGGAGTGAAAAACTGTTTTTT. The variable domain in full, completed from reference TRBV2 and TRBJ1-4, reads EPEVTQTPSHQVTQMGQEVILRCVPISNHLYFYWYRQILGQKVEFLVSFYNNEISEKSEIFDDQFSVERPDGSNFTLKIRSTKLEDSAMYFCASSTSTGARSEKLFFGSGTQLSVL.

In this sample, this clone turned up a few times. J is TRBJ1-1 and V is TRBV19; TRBD1 agrees at 7 bases. CDR3 length: 11 residues. Unmatched junction bases numbered 5, after V lost 10 bases and J lost 6 bases. From germline, CDR1 is LNHDA and CDR2 SQIVND (reference sequence). In nucleotides, the CDR3 is TGTGCCAACCCAGACAGGGCTGAAGCTTTCTTT. It is translated as CANPDRAEAFF.

This clone was observed a handful of times. The chain carries TRBV10-3 and TRBJ2-7, with D possibly TRBD1 on 6 matching bases. Trimming cost V 7 bases and J 7 bases, with 17 bases left between them. Germline CDR1 is ENHRY and CDR2 is SYGVKD. The CDR3 extends over 13 amino acids. The CDR3 loop reads CAITDTGRGEQYF. DNA for the CDR3: TGTGCCATCACCGATACAGGGAGAGGAGAGCAGTACTTC.

The chain joins TRBV5-1 to TRBJ2-5; D gene unclear. The CDR3 contains 13 residues. Trimming shortened V by 1 base and J by 2 bases, and 6 bases separated the two germline ends. Germline loops: CDR1 SGHRS, CDR2 YFSETQ. CDR3: CASSLTEQETQYF. The CDR3, as DNA: TGCGCCAGCAGCTTGACAGAGCAAGAGACCCAGTACTTC.

The chain uses TRBV19 and TRBJ1-2; D is ambiguous. The CDR3 spans 12 residues. Germline V gene lookup returns CDR1 LNHDA and CDR2 SQIVND (reference sequence). Between the trimmed V and J ends, which lost 5 bases and 8 bases, there was a span of 12 bases. The CDR3 sequence: CASSVRGSGYTF. The CDR3 nucleotides read TGTGCCAGTAGTGTCCGGGGAAGCGGCTACACCTTC.

The chain recombines TRBV18 with TRBJ2-1; TRBD2 aligns across 10 bases. The CDR3 sequence is 15 residues long. CDR1 and CDR2 from the germline V gene are KGHSH and LQKENI. The ends lost 4 bases at V and 8 bases at J; junction bases unmatched: 8. The CDR3 spells CASSRAGGTVDEQFF. For the CDR3, the DNA is TGTGCCAGCTCACGAGCGGGGGGGACTGTCGATGAGCAGTTCTTC.

The rearrangement joins TRBV10-3 to TRBJ1-3, with unresolved D. Germline V gene data show CDR1 as ENHRY and CDR2 as SYGVKD. V lost 0 bases and J lost 0, with 12 bases in between. The CDR3 is 17 residues long. The CDR3 DNA reads TGTGCCATCAGTGAGTCGCAGGTCGCAGGCTCTGGAAACACCATATATTTT. Protein product: CAISESQVAGSGNTIYF.

J is TRBJ2-2 and V is TRBV27; 7 bases are shared with TRBD1. From germline, CDR1 is MNHEY and CDR2 SMNVEV (reference sequence). V shed 4 bases and J 4 bases; nucleotides not matched to a gene: 6. The CDR3 has 15 amino acids. The CDR3 DNA sequence: TGTGCCAGCAGTTCCCTCCCAGGGGGCACCGGGGAGCTGTTTTTT. Its translation is CASSSLPGGTGELFF.

The chain employs TRBV7-9 and TRBJ1-1, with 8 bases identical to TRBD1. After removal of 5 bases from V and 5 bases from J, the junction contained 7 bases not matched to a gene. Germline CDR1 SEHNR, CDR2 FQNEAQ (reference sequence). This CDR3 is 14 amino acids long. CDR3 region: CASSPTDRETEAFF. CDR3 nucleotides: TGTGCCAGCAGCCCGACGGACAGGGAAACTGAAGCTTTCTTT.

The genes are TRBV5-1 and TRBJ1-3; 11 positions agree with TRBD1. Germline loops: CDR1 SGHRS, CDR2 YFSETQ. The CDR3 has 18 amino acids. V lost 1 base, J lost 1 base, and 7 bases stayed unmatched. In DNA form, the CDR3 reads TGCGCCAGCAGCTTGTTAGGGACAGGGGGGAGTTCTGGAAACACCATATATTTT. It translates to CASSLLGTGGSSGNTIYF.

The rearrangement joins TRBV2 to TRBJ1-1; 9 bases agree with TRBD1. CDR3 length: 13 residues. The junction had 3 bases not matched to a gene; V was cut back by 6 bases and J by 4 bases. CDR1 is SNHLY, CDR2 FYNNEI, per germline. The CDR3 loop reads CASRGQGFTEAFF. The CDR3 bases are TGTGCCAGCAGGGGACAGGGTTTCACTGAAGCTTTCTTT.

The chain carries TRBV18 and TRBJ1-1; D remains unclear. The germline V gene encodes CDR1 KGHSH and CDR2 LQKENI. The CDR3 runs 14 residues. V lost 2 bases, J lost 1 base, and 8 bases lay in between. CDR3 in amino acids: CASSPARANTEAFF. CDR3 nucleotides: TGTGCCAGCTCACCAGCTCGAGCGAACACTGAAGCTTTCTTT.

The chain couples TRBV9 to TRBJ1-1; D call uncertain. Germline loops: CDR1 SGDLS, CDR2 YYNGEE. V was cut by 0 bases and J by 12 bases, with 15 bases left in between. The CDR3 sequence is 13 residues long. CDR3 in DNA: TGTGCCAGCAGCGTAGGCGACACAAGGAATCCTTTCTTT. Protein product: CASSVGDTRNPFF.

CDR3 nucleotide sequence: TGCAGCGTTGGGGGAAGCGGGAGGACTCACACAGATACGCAGTATTTT. This encodes CSVGGSGRTHTDTQYF. The rearrangement links TRBV29-1 to TRBJ2-3; 9 bases match TRBD2. This CDR3 is 16 amino acids long. Germline V CDR1 and CDR2: SQVTM, ANQGSEA. The V gene end was trimmed by 4 bases and the J gene end by 2 bases; junction bases not matched to a gene: 10.

The rearrangement joins TRBV4-1 to TRBJ2-7; tentatively, D is TRBD1 (6 bases). The germline V gene encodes CDR1 MGHRA and CDR2 YSYEKL. The CDR3 length is 14 residues. V was cut by 0 bases and J by 5 bases, with 11 bases left in between. The chain's CDR3 is CASSQDYREHEQYF. DNA for the CDR3: TGCGCCAGCAGCCAAGACTACAGGGAGCACGAGCAGTACTTC.

The V gene is TRBV7-2, the J gene TRBJ2-6; D call uncertain. In germline, CDR1 is SGHTA, CDR2 FQGNSA. The CDR3 extends over 15 amino acids. V lost 3 bases and J 4 bases, leaving 10 bases between the germline ends. The CDR3 nucleotides read TGTGCCAGCAGCTTCGTGGTTCAGGGGGCCAACGTCCTGACTTTC. It yields the protein CASSFVVQGANVLTF.

V is TRBV6-1 and J is TRBJ2-3; 11 nucleotides align to TRBD1. Germline loops: CDR1 MNHNS, CDR2 SASEGT. V dropped 1 base and J dropped 4; count of bases not matched to a gene: 1. The CDR3 loop spans 15 amino acids. In nucleotides, the CDR3 is TGTGCCAGCAGTGAAGGGACAGGGGGCGCAGATACGCAGTATTTT. Translation: CASSEGTGGADTQYF.

The rearrangement joins TRBV5-6 to TRBJ2-3; TRBD1 is a possible D gene (6 bases). Trimming took 2 bases from V and 1 from J, leaving 14 bases between them. This CDR3 spans 16 amino acids. CDR1 and CDR2 (germline): SGHDT, YYEEEE. In DNA, the CDR3 is TGTGCCAGCAGCTTTTCATGGGCAGGGGGCACAGATACGCAGTATTTT. It codes for CASSFSWAGGTDTQYF.

CDR3 loop: CASTTGGSIGANVLTF. CDR3 sequence (DNA): TGTGCCAGCACTACCGGGGGAAGTATTGGGGCCAACGTCCTGACTTTC. The chain employs TRBV27 and TRBJ2-6, with TRBD2 as a possible D gene (6 bases). Trimming shortened V by 7 bases and J by 3 bases, and 16 bases separated the two germline ends. Germline-derived CDR1 and CDR2 are MNHEY and SMNVEV (reference sequence). The CDR3 length is 16 residues.

This chain links TRBV6-1 with TRBJ1-3; no definite D call. The ends were cut back, 6 bases at V and 8 bases at J, with 5 bases in the middle. Germline CDR1 and CDR2: MNHNS and SASEGT. This CDR3 is 10 amino acids long. This CDR3 reads CASRFDTIYF. The CDR3 DNA sequence: TGTGCCAGCAGGTTCGACACCATATATTTT.